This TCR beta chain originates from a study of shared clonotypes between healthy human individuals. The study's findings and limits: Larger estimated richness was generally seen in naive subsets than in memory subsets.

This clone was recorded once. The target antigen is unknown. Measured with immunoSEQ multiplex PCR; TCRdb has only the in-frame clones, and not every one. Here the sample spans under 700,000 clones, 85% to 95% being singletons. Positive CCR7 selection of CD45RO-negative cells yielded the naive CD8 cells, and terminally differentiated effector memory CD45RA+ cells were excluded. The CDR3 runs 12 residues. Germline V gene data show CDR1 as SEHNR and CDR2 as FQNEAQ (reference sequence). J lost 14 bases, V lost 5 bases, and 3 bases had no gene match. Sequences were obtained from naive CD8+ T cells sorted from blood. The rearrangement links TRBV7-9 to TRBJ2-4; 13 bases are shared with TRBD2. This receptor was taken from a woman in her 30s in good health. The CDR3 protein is CASSVGLAGKYF. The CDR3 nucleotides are TGTGCCAGCAGCGTGGGACTAGCGGGGAAGTACTTC. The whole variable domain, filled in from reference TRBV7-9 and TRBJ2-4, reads DTGVSQNPRHKITKRGQNVTFRCDPISEHNRLYWYRQTLGQGPEFLTYFQNEAQLEKSRLLSDRFSAERPKGSFSTLEIQRTEQGDSAMYLCASSVGLAGKYFGAGTRLSVL.